This TCR beta chain came from a study of blood T cells in healthy people across ages. Using a J-beta primer mix together with a sample-barcoded 5' primer, a second PCR was run for roughly 7 to 11 cycles. Via MiXCR, TCRdb re-called the 5' RACE reads, giving one row per CDR3 protein. The table shows about a million distinct CDR3 sequences, with roughly two fifths occurring only once. A word on this clonotype: Its antigen is still unknown. A much bigger clone sits one base away, suggesting this may be a read error.

General study findings and limits: Long-lived donors exceeded aged donors in naive CD4+ cells and diversity.

Germline trimming cut 6 bases from V and 4 bases from J; bases unmatched to any gene: 7. CDR3 length: 14 amino acids. The receptor comes from a man between 18 and 29 years old in good health. Sequenced material: blood. The chain has TRBV12-3 or TRBV12-4 and TRBJ2-3, with 7 nucleotides matching TRBD2. The CDR3 loop is CASRRAGSADTQYF. DNA of the CDR3: TGTGCCAGCAGAAGAGCGGGGAGCGCAGATACGCAGTATTTT.